The 2 T cell receptor beta chains below come from one sample, sequenced in a study of blood T cells in healthy people across ages. Alongside a J-beta primer mix, a sample-barcoded 5' primer served in a second PCR lasting about 6 to 12 cycles. MiXCR, run by TCRdb on the 5' RACE reads, gives a single entry per CDR3 protein. The table shows 700,000 to 1,000,000 distinct CDR3 sequences, with under 45% occurring only once. Sequencing input: blood. The source is a man aged 60 to 69 in good health.

In its sample, this clonotype was seen a few times. The chain couples TRBV7-6 to TRBJ1-6; D perhaps matches TRBD1 (5 bases). From germline, CDR1 is SGHVS and CDR2 FNYEAQ. Trimming took off 5 bases at V and 7 bases at J, with 9 bases between the two ends. The length of the CDR3 is 13 residues. The CDR3 sequence: CASSPQGNSPLHF. DNA of the CDR3: TGTGCCAGCAGCCCGCAGGGAAATTCACCCCTCCACTTT.

CDR3 residues: CASSQDQIWGAPKETQYF. The CDR3 nucleotides read TGTGCCAGCAGCCAAGATCAAATTTGGGGGGCCCCTAAAGAGACCCAGTACTTC. The V gene is TRBV3-1, the J gene TRBJ2-5; either TRBD1 or TRBD2 may fit D (6 bases each). This CDR3 has 18 residues. Trimming cost V 0 bases and J 3 bases, with 20 bases left between them. Germline V gives CDR1 LGHDT, CDR2 YNNKEL (reference sequence).